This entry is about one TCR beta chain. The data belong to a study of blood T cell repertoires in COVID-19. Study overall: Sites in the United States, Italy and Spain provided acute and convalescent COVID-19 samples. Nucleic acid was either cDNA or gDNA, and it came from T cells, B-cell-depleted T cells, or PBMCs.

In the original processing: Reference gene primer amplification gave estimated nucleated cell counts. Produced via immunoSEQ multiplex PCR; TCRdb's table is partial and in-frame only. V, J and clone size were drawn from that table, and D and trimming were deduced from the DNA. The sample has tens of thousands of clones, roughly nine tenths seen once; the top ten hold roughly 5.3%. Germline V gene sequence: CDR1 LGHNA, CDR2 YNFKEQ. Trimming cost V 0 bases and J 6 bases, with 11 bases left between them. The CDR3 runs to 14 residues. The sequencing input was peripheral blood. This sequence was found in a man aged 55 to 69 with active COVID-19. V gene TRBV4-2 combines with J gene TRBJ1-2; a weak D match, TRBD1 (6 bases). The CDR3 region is CASSQDRGSDGYTF. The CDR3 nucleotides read TGTGCCAGCAGCCAAGACAGGGGAAGCGATGGCTACACCTTC.